The text below deals with one T cell receptor beta chain. Its antigen is still unknown. V shed 4 bases, J shed 8 bases, and the junction held 9 bases outside the gene matches. The CDR3 is made up of 15 amino acids. CDR1 and CDR2 (germline): ENHRY, SYGVKD. This sample is part of a study of T cell responses to AZD1222 COVID-19 vaccine. Study-wide results and limits: Spike-specific TCR depth and breadth grew after two AZD1222 doses.

Repertoires were generated with immunoSEQ multiplex PCR, while TCRdb's copy carries only in-frame clones and drops some. This table holds 100,000 to 150,000 clones, approximately 88% found once. Specimen: peripheral blood, collected on day 0 of AZD1222 vaccination. The clonotype was recovered from an adult in good health. V and J are TRBV10-3 and TRBJ1-2, with 11 bases lining up with TRBD1. CDR3 DNA sequence: TGTGCCATCAGTGCGGCGGGACAGGGGGTCGCAGGCTACACCTTC. Protein sequence: CAISAAGQGVAGYTF.